Shown below are 5 T cell receptor beta chains from a single sample sequenced in a study of T cell responses to AZD1222 COVID-19 vaccine. TCRdb's table, derived via immunoSEQ multiplex PCR, lists solely in-frame clones and lacks some. The data hold 150,000 or so clones, with just over 90% observed a single time. Material: peripheral blood, obtained on day 0 of AZD1222 vaccination. Receptors were obtained from an adult in good health.

The rearrangement links TRBV11-2 to TRBJ2-1; 13 bases fit TRBD2. From germline, CDR1 is SGHAT and CDR2 FQNNGV. Unmatched junction bases numbered 2, after V lost 1 base and J lost 2 bases. The CDR3 is made up of 17 amino acids. CDR3 nucleotides: TGTGCCAGCAGCTTAGTGGGGACTAGCGGGGCCTACAATGAGCAGTTCTTC. It translates to CASSLVGTSGAYNEQFF.

The rearrangement joins TRBV30 to TRBJ2-5; 7 positions agree with TRBD1. V was clipped by 2 bases and J by 5 bases; unmatched bases: 5. Germline CDR1 reads GTSNPN; CDR2 reads SVGIG (reference sequence). The CDR3 runs to 13 residues. CDR3 nucleotide sequence: TGTGCCTGGAGTAAACAGGGGCCGGAGACCCAGTACTTC. Translation: CAWSKQGPETQYF.

This clone was counted once. The chain combines TRBV10-2 with TRBJ1-1; D not resolved. CDR1 and CDR2 from the germline V gene are WSHSY and SAAADI. V was shortened by 3 bases and J by 8 bases, with 7 bases between the two germline ends. CDR3 length equals 11 residues. The CDR3 region is CASSDRLEAFF. In nucleotides, the CDR3 is TGCGCCAGCAGTGATCGCCTCGAAGCTTTCTTT.

The genes are TRBV2 and TRBJ1-5, with D perhaps TRBD1 (5 bases). The V gene lost 6 bases and the J gene lost 5 bases, with 14 bases spanning the gap. Germline CDR1 reads SNHLY; CDR2 reads FYNNEI. There are 14 residues in the CDR3. DNA of the CDR3: TGTGCCAGCAGGCTGGACATCACCTATCAGCCCCAGCATTTT. Translation gives CASRLDITYQPQHF.

This clone has only one observation. This chain connects TRBV4-2 to TRBJ2-1; a weak D match, TRBD2 (5 bases). V dropped 2 bases and J dropped 3 bases, with 8 bases sitting between them. Germline V gene lookup returns CDR1 LGHNA and CDR2 YNFKEQ. The CDR3 totals 14 residues. Written as DNA, the CDR3 is TGTGCCAGCAGCCAATCAACTAGCTACAATGAGCAGTTCTTC. Translating gives CASSQSTSYNEQFF.